The clone carrying this T cell receptor beta chain was seen at least ten times. The antigen is not known. The investigators amplified TCR beta CDR3 regions from RNA transcripts. TCR CDR3 regions were first amplified by RT-PCR with HTBI primers. TCRdb itself ran the multiplex PCR reads through MiXCR, one entry per CDR3 protein. The data show fewer than 900,000 distinct CDR3 sequences, with approximately 18% seen just once and approximately 16% held by the top ten. The data were obtained in a study of T cells in Graves' hyperthyroidism and ophthalmopathy. Study-level findings and limits: Most expanded thyroid clonotypes above 0.001 also appeared in blood.

This sequence was found in a woman between 50 and 59 years old with Graves' hyperthyroidism that later progressed to Graves' ophthalmopathy. The source material was blood.

The chain's CDR3 is CASRDRLEGNTEAFF. DNA for the CDR3: TGTGCCAGCAGGGACAGGTTGGAGGGGAACACTGAAGCTTTCTTT. The chain carries TRBV3-1 and TRBJ1-1, with 7 bases identical to TRBD1. Germline V lookup: CDR1 LGHDT, CDR2 YNNKEL (reference sequence). CDR3 size: 15 residues. Losses at the gene ends were 6 bases for V and 1 base for J; bases not matched to a gene: 8. Supplemented by reference TRBV3-1 and TRBJ1-1, the full variable domain reads DTAVSQTPKYLVTQMGNDKSIKCEQNLGHDTMYWYKQDSKKFLKIMFSYNNKELIINETVPNRFSPKSPDKAHLNLHINSLELGDSAVYFCASRDRLEGNTEAFFGQGTRLTVV.